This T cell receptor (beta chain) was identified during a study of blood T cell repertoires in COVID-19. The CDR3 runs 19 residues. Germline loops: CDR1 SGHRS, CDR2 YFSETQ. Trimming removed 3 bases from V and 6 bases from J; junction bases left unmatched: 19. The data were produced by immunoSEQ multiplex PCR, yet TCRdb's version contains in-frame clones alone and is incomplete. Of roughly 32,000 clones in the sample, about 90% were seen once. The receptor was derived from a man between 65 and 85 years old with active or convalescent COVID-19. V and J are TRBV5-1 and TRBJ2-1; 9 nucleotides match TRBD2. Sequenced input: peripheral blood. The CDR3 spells CASSSPAGGITRYSNEQFF. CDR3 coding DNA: TGCGCCAGCAGCTCCCCAGCGGGAGGCATCACACGTTATAGCAATGAGCAGTTCTTC.